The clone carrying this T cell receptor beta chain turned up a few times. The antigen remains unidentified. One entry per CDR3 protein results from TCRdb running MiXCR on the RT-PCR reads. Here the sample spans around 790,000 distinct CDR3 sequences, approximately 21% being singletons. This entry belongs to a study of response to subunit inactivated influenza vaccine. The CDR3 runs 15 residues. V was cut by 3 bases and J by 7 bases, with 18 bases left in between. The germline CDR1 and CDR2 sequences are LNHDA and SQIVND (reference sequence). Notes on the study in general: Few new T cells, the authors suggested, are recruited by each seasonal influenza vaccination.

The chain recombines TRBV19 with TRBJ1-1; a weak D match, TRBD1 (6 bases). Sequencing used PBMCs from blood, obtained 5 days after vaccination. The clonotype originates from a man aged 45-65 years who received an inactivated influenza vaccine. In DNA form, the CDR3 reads TGTGCCAGTAGTATGGAAAGGGGGTTGAGGAATGAAGCTTTCTTT. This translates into CASSMERGLRNEAFF.